This T cell receptor beta chain came from a study of CDR3 diversity in severe acne. This clonotype was seen a handful of times. MiXCR, run by TCRdb on the PCR reads, gives a single entry per CDR3 protein. The sample gives more than 80,000 distinct CDR3 sequences, 45% to 55% of which show up once; roughly 12% is in the top ten. V was pared by 4 bases and J by 4 bases, with 12 bases between. The CDR3 contains 14 residues. Germline values: CDR1 KGHDR, CDR2 SFDVKD. The specimen was blood. The chain links TRBV24-1 to TRBJ2-5; D may correspond to TRBD1 or TRBD2 (5 bases each). This clonotype was sampled from a male donor with severe acne vulgaris. CDR3 DNA sequence: TGTGCCACCAGTGACCGGGACCTAGGAGAGACCCAGTACTTC. Amino acid sequence: CATSDRDLGETQYF.